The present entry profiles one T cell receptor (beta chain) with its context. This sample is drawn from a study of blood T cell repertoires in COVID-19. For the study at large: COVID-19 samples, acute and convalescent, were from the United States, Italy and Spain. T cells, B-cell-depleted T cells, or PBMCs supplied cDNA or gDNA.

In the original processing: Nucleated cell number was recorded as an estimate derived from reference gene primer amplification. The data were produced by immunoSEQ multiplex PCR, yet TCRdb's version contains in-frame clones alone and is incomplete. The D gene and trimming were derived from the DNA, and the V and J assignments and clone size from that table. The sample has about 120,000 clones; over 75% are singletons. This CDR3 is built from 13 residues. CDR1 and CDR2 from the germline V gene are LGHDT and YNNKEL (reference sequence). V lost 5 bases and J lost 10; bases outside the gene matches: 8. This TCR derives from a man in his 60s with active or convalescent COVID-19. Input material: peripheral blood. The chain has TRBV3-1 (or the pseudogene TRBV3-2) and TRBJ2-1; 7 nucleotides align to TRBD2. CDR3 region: CASSRTRRDEQFF. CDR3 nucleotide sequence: TGTGCCAGCAGCAGGACTAGAAGAGACGAGCAGTTCTTC.